Listed here is a single T cell receptor beta chain. This clonotype appeared many times. This receptor's antigen is unknown. It has no much larger one-base neighbor in the sample; base qualities were not kept. These data originate in a study of early T cells in non-severe SARS-CoV-2 infection listed by TCRdb under 2021. Broadly, across the study: TCR sequencing used bulk RNA from unsorted whole blood, so alpha and beta chains could not be paired. What the research found in general, with its limitations: VDJdb matching was skewed toward anti-spike CD8 responses and likely underestimated virus-specific expansions by missing private and CD4 specificities.

This was a case-control study nested in a cohort of healthcare workers in London, UK, who had nasopharyngeal swab PCR tests and blood samples taken every week. Healthcare workers were enrolled in the week of the UK lockdown, from 23 to 31 March 2020, and were followed every week for up to about 15 weeks. Based on the germline V gene, the CDR1 and CDR2 sequences are LGHNT and FRNRAP. V is shortened by 4 bases, J by 6 bases, and the region joining them spans 17 bases. The CDR3 contains 15 residues, cysteine and phenylalanine counted. Of the read, only the CDR3 DNA is kept; its 45 bases are in frame from base 1. The library relied on 5' RACE. The data were produced on a NextSeq 500. Unique molecular identifiers were attached to individual cDNA molecules in the TCR library protocol so that sequencing error and PCR bias could be corrected. TCR alpha and beta chains were both sequenced, and the abundances of alpha and beta sequences in each sample were closely correlated with each other. As for how the authors treated the data: Decombinator V4 was used to perform V gene, J gene and CDR3 annotation of TCR sequences. Expanded TCRs were defined as changing significantly between any two time points under a Poisson model with p below 0.0001. TCR abundances were normalised to the total number of TCRs sequenced in each sample and reported as counts per million. TRAV1-2 paired with TRAJ12, TRAJ20 or TRAJ33 defined MAIT TCRs, while TRAV10 paired with TRAJ18 defined iNKT TCRs. VDJdb, accessed on 1 November 2021, was searched for TCRs annotated for CMV, EBV and SARS-CoV-2, and TCRs annotated for more than one antigen were excluded. TCRdb trimmed the raw reads at Q25, called clones with MiXCR and kept productive beta chains. Rows with a matching CDR3 protein are joined into one entry that keeps the most common DNA and genes. What appears here as the V and J calls and clone size reflects TCRdb's work, not the paper's. The sample table lists about 63,000 distinct CDR3 sequences, over 10% of them with a count of one. The ten largest clones take up around 5% of the sample.

The sample taken for sequencing was whole blood. Recombination connected TRBV12-5 to TRBJ2-3; D gene: possibly TRBD2, on 6 matching bases. The clonotype originates from an adult who was a healthcare worker with PCR-confirmed SARS-CoV-2 infection or an uninfected control (not recorded which). The nucleotide sequence is given as TGTGCTAGTGGTTCGGAGGGAGCCGGAAGGGATACGCAGTATTTT. This sequence encodes CASGSEGAGRDTQYF.